This T cell receptor (beta chain) derives from a study of blood T cell repertoires in COVID-19. In the original workflow: Reference gene primer amplification in the assay estimated nucleated cell counts. Sequenced by immunoSEQ multiplex PCR; TCRdb stores in-frame clones only, minus some. Clone size and the V and J calls come from that table; the DNA yielded D and trimming. The sample yields about 130,000 clones, over 75% seen once. The CDR3 covers 17 residues. Germline CDR1 and CDR2: LGHNA and YNFKEQ. V gave up 3 bases and J gave up 1 base; unmatched junction bases: 9. The specimen was peripheral blood. J is TRBJ1-3 and V is TRBV4-2; 7 bases map to TRBD1. The TCR was taken from a middle-aged man with active or convalescent COVID-19. The CDR3 spells CASSQTSSGGSGNTIYF. In nucleotides, the CDR3 is TGTGCCAGCAGCCAGACCAGTTCAGGGGGTTCTGGAAACACCATATATTTT.